Below, one T cell receptor beta chain is given with its context. Germline V gene data show CDR1 as LNHDA and CDR2 as SQIVND (reference sequence). There are 15 residues in the CDR3. J lost 7 bases, V lost 5 bases, and 7 bases had no gene match. Participants were aged roughly 18 to 95 years, lived in 24 US areas, and enrolled virtually. Cohorts were determined from participant-reported clinical history. Exposed participants came across a COVID-19 case within 2 weeks before study entry. Per the original data handling: From reference gene primer amplification, estimates of nucleated cell counts were derived. The data were produced by immunoSEQ multiplex PCR, yet TCRdb's version contains in-frame clones alone and is incomplete. V, J and clone size are those of that table, while D and trimming were read from the DNA. The sample has more than 200,000 clones; around nine tenths are singletons. These data are taken from a study of blood T cell repertoires in COVID-19.

The chain combines TRBV19 with TRBJ2-2, with TRBD2 identical over 10 bases. Sequencing used PBMCs or T cells enriched from blood (not recorded which). This clonotype was obtained from a woman in her 30s who had been exposed to COVID-19. The CDR3 DNA reads TGTGCCAGTAGTTCCCTAGCGGGAGTAGGCGGGGAGCTGTTTTTT. Residues: CASSSLAGVGGELFF.